Described below is a single TCR beta chain sequence and its context. Germline V gene data show CDR1 as SGHDN and CDR2 as FVKESK. The CDR3 runs 15 residues. Trimming shortened V by 3 bases and J by 5 bases, and 14 bases separated the two germline ends. These data originate in a study of blood T cell repertoires in COVID-19. Sequencing used immunoSEQ multiplex PCR; TCRdb keeps in-frame clones, though not all of them. The table has more than 200,000 clones, approximately 86% seen once. V is TRBV14 and J is TRBJ2-1; D unclear. This TCR was sampled from a woman aged 80 or over with active or convalescent COVID-19. Sequencing was done on a sample of peripheral blood. The CDR3 DNA is TGTGCCAGCAGCCAGTTCCCCTCCCAGAACAATGAGCAGTTCTTC. This sequence encodes CASSQFPSQNNEQFF. Full variable domain (outside the CDR3, taken from reference TRBV14 and TRBJ2-1): EAGVTQFPSHSVIEKGQTVTLRCDPISGHDNLYWYRRVMGKEIKFLLHFVKESKQDESGMPNNRFLAERTGGTYSTLKVQPAELEDSGVYFCASSQFPSQNNEQFFGPGTRLTVL.